The TCR beta chain described here comes from a study of T cell repertoires in cytomegalovirus infection. For the study at large: Public TCR beta signatures were indicative of both CMV infection and a matching HLA type.

Note on this clonotype: Its cognate antigen is unknown.

TCRdb redid the calling of the reads with MiXCR, one entry per CDR3 protein. The sample lists a few hundred thousand distinct CDR3 sequences, roughly 22% seen once, with 18% in the top ten. General study results and limits: Ex vivo, HLA-C-restricted CMV-specific TCR beta clonotypes prevailed over the rest of the response. Cumulative frequency of public TCR beta families picked out carriers of CMV plus the relevant HLA.

The germline V gene encodes CDR1 SQVTM and CDR2 ANQGSEA. Trimming cost V 0 bases and J 5 bases, with 11 bases left between them. This CDR3 spans 13 amino acids. J is TRBJ2-7 and V is TRBV29-1; D remains ambiguous. The TCR originated in a human donor in good health (CMV status not recorded). Some clones in this sample may be carry-over from other donors' samples. The sample consisted of CD8+ T cells from PBMCs. The CDR3: CSVEDLWGDEQYF. DNA of the CDR3: TGCAGCGTTGAAGATCTATGGGGTGACGAGCAGTACTTC.